What follows are 11 T cell receptor beta chains derived from one specimen sequenced in a study of T-cell reconstitution after alpha-beta-depleted transplantation in children. Unique molecular identifiers were built into the TCRbeta library. TCRdb processed the PCR reads anew with MiXCR; each CDR3 protein has one entry. The sample contains some 390,000 distinct CDR3 sequences, roughly 22% of which appear only once. The input for sequencing was PBMCs from the stem cell graft donor, taken from the stem cell graft. The receptors here all came from a human donor who donated a stem cell graft to a child with acute myeloid leukemia.

This clonotype was seen a few times. The genes are TRBV30 and TRBJ2-1; TRBD2 matches 10 bases. The CDR3 has 14 amino acids. V lost 0 bases to trimming and J lost 5 bases; unmatched junction nucleotides: 1. CDR1 and CDR2 (germline): GTSNPN, SVGIG (reference sequence). CDR3 protein: CAWSVGLADNEQFF. DNA for the CDR3: TGTGCCTGGAGTGTAGGACTAGCGGACAATGAGCAGTTCTTC.

The rearrangement uses TRBV12-3 or TRBV12-4 and TRBJ1-2; TRBD1 matches 7 bases. This CDR3 has 14 amino acids. The V segment lost 6 bases and the J segment 3 bases; nucleotides outside the gene matches: 7. For the CDR3, the DNA is TGTGCCAGCAGCCGGGCCGGACAGGACTATGGCTACACCTTC. Residues: CASSRAGQDYGYTF.

This rearrangement joins TRBV6-1 to TRBJ2-7; D gene ambiguous. The CDR3 has 14 residues. Germline CDR1 reads MNHNS; CDR2 reads SASEGT. Trimming left V 2 bases short and J 2 bases short, with 10 bases between. As DNA, the CDR3 is TGTGCCAGCAGTGAACGTGGCAGGACCTACGAGCAGTACTTC. Translated, it gives CASSERGRTYEQYF.

The chain couples TRBV12-3 or TRBV12-4 to TRBJ2-4; D is ambiguous. Trimming took 2 bases from V and 8 from J, leaving 4 bases between them. CDR3 length: 11 amino acids. CDR3: CASSLKYIQYF. The CDR3, as DNA: TGTGCCAGCAGTTTAAAATACATTCAGTACTTC.

This clonotype was detected only a few times. This chain joins TRBV12-3 or TRBV12-4 and TRBJ2-7, with a possible D match to TRBD1 (5 bases). The CDR3 covers 16 residues. V was pared by 5 bases and J by 6 bases, with 23 bases between. The CDR3: CASSPSPLTADFEQYF. The CDR3 DNA reads TGTGCCAGCAGTCCTTCCCCCCTGACAGCAGACTTCGAGCAGTACTTC.

The V call is TRBV15, the J call TRBJ2-1; TRBD2 aligns across 8 bases. Trimming at V came to 1 base and at J to 0 bases, leaving 11 bases not matched to a gene. The CDR3 consists of 19 residues. Germline CDR1 reads LNHNV; CDR2 reads YYDKDF (reference sequence). CDR3 sequence: CATSRVSGSGSLSYNEQFF. The CDR3 DNA sequence: TGTGCCACCAGCAGAGTCTCCGGGAGCGGGAGCCTCTCCTACAATGAGCAGTTCTTC. The full variable domain, in which reference TRBV15 and TRBJ2-1 provide the parts outside the CDR3, is DAMVIQNPRYQVTQFGKPVTLSCSQTLNHNVMYWYQQKSSQAPKLLFHYYDKDFNNEADTPDNFQSRRPNTSFCFLDIRSPGLGDTAMYLCATSRVSGSGSLSYNEQFFGPGTRLTVL.

The chain combines TRBV4-3 with TRBJ1-6; D not certain. V was cut by 0 bases and J by 8 bases, with 17 bases left in between. The germline CDR1 and CDR2 sequences are LGHNA and YSLEER. The CDR3 is 17 amino acids. In DNA form, the CDR3 reads TGCGCCAGCAGCCAAGATATTAGCATTAGCATAGATTCACCCCTCCACTTT. Protein: CASSQDISISIDSPLHF.

This clonotype was seen a handful of times. This chain links TRBV7-9 with TRBJ2-5; maybe TRBD1 (5 bases). Germline V gives CDR1 SEHNR, CDR2 FQNEAQ (reference sequence). V was shortened by 5 bases and J by 0 bases, with 16 bases between the two germline ends. The CDR3 length is 16 residues. The CDR3 reads CASSPRTQEYQETQYF. The DNA for the CDR3 is TGTGCCAGCAGCCCTCGGACACAAGAGTACCAAGAGACCCAGTACTTC.

About this clonotype: This may arise from a read error, as a much more abundant clone is one base away. The rearrangement links TRBV20-1 to TRBJ1-5; D unresolved. CDR3 length: 15 amino acids. Germline V lookup: CDR1 DFQATT, CDR2 SNEGSKA (reference sequence). This CDR3 is CRATFAGYSNQPQHF. The DNA for the CDR3 is TGCAGAGCTACCTTCGCGGGTTATAGCAATCAGCCCCAGCATTTT.

The rearrangement joins TRBV29-1 to TRBJ2-1; TRBD1 aligns across 10 bases. CDR3 length: 16 amino acids. V was pared by 2 bases and J by 3 bases, with 7 bases of the junction left unmatched. CDR1 SQVTM and CDR2 ANQGSEA come from the germline V gene. Here the CDR3 DNA reads TGCAGCGTTGAATCTGGGACAGGGGCCTACTACAATGAGCAGTTCTTC. Encoded protein: CSVESGTGAYYNEQFF.

Remarks on this clonotype: A read error may produce the germline difference seen at one junction end. The chain joins TRBV11-2 to TRBJ2-7; 7 bases align to TRBD2. The CDR3 has 12 amino acids. Germline-derived CDR1 and CDR2 are SGHAT and FQNNGV. The CDR3 DNA reads TGTGCCAGCAGCTTATGGGCGGGAGAAGTTCGATTC. Protein: CASSLWAGEVRF.